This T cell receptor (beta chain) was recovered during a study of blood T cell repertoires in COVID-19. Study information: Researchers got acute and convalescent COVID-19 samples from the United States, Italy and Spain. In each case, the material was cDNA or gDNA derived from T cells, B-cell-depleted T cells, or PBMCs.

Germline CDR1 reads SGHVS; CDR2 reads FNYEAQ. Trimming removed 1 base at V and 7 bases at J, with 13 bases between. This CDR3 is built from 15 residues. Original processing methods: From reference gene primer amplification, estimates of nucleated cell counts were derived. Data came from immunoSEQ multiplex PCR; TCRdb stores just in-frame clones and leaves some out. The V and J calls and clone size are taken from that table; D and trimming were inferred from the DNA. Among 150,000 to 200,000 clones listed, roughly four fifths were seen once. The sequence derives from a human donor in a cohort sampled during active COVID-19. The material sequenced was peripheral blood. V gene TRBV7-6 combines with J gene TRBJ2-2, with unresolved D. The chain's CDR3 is CASSLELLPSGELFF. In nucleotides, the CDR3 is TGTGCCAGCAGCTTAGAGTTGCTCCCCAGCGGGGAGCTGTTTTTT.